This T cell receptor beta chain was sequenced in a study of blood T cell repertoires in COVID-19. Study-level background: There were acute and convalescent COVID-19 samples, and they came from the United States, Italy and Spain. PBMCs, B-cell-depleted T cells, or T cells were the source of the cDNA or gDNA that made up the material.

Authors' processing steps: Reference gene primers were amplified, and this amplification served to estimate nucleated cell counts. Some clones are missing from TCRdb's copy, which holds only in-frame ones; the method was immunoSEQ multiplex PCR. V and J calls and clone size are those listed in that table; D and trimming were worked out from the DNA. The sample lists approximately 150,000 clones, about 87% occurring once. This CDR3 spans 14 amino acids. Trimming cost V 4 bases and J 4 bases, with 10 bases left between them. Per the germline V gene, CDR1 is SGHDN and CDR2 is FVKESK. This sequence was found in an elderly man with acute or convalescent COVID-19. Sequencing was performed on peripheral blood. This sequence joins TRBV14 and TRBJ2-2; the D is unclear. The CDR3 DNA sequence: TGTGCCAGCAGCCTCCTTTCGGGCACCGGGGAGCTGTTTTTT. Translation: CASSLLSGTGELFF.